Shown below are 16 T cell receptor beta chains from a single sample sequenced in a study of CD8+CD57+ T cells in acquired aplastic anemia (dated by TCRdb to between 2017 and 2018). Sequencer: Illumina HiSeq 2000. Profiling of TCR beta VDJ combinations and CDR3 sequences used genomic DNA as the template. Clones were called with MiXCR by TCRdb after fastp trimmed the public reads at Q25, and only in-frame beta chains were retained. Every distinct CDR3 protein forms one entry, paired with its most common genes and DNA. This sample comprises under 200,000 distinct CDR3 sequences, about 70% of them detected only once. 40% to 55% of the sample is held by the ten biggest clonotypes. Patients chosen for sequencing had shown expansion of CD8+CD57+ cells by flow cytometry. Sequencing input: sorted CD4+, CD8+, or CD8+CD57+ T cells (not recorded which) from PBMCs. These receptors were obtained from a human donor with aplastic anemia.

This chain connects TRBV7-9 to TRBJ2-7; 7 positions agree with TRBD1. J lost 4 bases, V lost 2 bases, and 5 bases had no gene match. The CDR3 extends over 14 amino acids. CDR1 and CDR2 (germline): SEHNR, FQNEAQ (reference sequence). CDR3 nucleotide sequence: TGTGCCAGCAGCTTACGAGGGGACAGTTACGAGCAGTACTTC. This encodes CASSLRGDSYEQYF.

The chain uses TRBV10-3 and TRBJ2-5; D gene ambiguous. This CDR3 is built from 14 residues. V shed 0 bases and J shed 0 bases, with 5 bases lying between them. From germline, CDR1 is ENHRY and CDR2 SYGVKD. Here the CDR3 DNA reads TGTGCCATCAGTGAGTCCATGAACCAAGAGACCCAGTACTTC. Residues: CAISESMNQETQYF.

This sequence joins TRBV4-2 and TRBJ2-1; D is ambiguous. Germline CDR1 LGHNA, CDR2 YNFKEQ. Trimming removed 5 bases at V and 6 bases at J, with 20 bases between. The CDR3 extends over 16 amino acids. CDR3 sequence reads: CASSVPSERLANEQFF. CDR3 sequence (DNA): TGTGCCAGCAGCGTCCCTTCTGAACGGCTGGCCAATGAGCAGTTCTTC.

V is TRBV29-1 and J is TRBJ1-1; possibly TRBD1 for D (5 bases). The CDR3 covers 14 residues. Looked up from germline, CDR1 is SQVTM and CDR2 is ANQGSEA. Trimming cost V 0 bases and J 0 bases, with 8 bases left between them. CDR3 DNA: TGCAGCGTTGAAGAGGGACGGGTGAACACTGAAGCTTTCTTT. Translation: CSVEEGRVNTEAFF.

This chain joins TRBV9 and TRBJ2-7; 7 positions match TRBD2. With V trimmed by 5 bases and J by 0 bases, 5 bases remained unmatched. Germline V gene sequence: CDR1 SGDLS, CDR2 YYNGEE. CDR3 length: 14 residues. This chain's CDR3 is CASSVGGSSYEQYV. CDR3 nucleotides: TGTGCCAGCAGTGTGGGCGGGAGCTCCTACGAGCAGTACGTC.

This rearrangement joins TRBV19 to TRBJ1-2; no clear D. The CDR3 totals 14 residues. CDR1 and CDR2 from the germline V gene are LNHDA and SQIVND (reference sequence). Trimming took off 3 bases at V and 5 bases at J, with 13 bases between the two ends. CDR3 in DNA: TGTGCCAGTAGTATTCAGCCCGTCGGTTATGGCTACACCTTC. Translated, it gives CASSIQPVGYGYTF.

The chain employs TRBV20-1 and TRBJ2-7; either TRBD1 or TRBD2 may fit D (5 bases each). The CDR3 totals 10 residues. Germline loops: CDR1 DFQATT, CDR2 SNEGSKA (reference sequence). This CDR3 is CSGTAREQYF. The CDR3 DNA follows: TGCAGCGGGACCGCCCGCGAGCAGTACTTC.

In DNA form, the CDR3 reads TGTGCCAGCAGCGTAGCCCCACATGTGGGGATAAACTACGAGCAGTACTTC. Its protein is CASSVAPHVGINYEQYF. This chain connects TRBV9 to TRBJ2-7; D unclear. V was trimmed by 0 bases and J by 3 bases, leaving 19 bases between them. Per germline, CDR1 SGDLS and CDR2 YYNGEE. The CDR3 sequence is 17 residues long.

CDR3 amino acids: CASSGPETQYF. For the CDR3, the DNA is TGTGCCAGCAGCGGGCCGGAGACCCAGTACTTC. V and J are TRBV7-9 and TRBJ2-5, with D hard to call. Germline values: CDR1 SEHNR, CDR2 FQNEAQ (reference sequence). This CDR3 is 11 amino acids long. With 5 bases removed from V and 5 bases from J, the gap between germline ends came to 6 bases.

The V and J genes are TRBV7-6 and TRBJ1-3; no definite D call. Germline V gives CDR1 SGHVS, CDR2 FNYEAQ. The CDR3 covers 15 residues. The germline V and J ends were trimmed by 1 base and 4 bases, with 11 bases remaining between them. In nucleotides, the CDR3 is TGTGCCAGCAGCTTAGTAAGGGCCCCGGGAAACACCATATATTTT. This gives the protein CASSLVRAPGNTIYF.

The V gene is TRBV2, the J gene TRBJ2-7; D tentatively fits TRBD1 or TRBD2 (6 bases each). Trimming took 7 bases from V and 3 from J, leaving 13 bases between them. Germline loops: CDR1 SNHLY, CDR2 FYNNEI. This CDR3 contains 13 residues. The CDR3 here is CASKRGAVYEQYF. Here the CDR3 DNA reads TGTGCCAGCAAAAGGGGGGCGGTCTACGAGCAGTACTTC. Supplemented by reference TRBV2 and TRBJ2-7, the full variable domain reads EPEVTQTPSHQVTQMGQEVILRCVPISNHLYFYWYRQILGQKVEFLVSFYNNEISEKSEIFDDQFSVERPDGSNFTLKIRSTKLEDSAMYFCASKRGAVYEQYFGPGTRLTVT.

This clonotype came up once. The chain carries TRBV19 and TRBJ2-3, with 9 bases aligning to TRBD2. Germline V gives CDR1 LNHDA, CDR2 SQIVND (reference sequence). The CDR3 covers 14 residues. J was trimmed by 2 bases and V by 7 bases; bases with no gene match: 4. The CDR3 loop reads CASISGGNTDTQYF. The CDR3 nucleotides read TGTGCCAGTATCAGCGGGGGGAACACAGATACGCAGTATTTT.

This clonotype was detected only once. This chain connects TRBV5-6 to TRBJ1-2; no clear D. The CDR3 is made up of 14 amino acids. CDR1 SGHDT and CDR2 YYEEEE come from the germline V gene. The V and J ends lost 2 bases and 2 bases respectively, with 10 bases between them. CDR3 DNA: TGTGCCAGCAGCTTTGCCCAGGCCAACTATGGCTACACCTTC. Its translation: CASSFAQANYGYTF.

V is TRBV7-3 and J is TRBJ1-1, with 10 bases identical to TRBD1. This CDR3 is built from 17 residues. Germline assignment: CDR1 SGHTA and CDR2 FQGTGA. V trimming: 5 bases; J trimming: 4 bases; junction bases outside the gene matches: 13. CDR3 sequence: CASSPTGGRSGSTEAFF. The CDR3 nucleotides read TGTGCCAGCAGCCCGACAGGGGGCCGTTCAGGTAGCACTGAAGCTTTCTTT.

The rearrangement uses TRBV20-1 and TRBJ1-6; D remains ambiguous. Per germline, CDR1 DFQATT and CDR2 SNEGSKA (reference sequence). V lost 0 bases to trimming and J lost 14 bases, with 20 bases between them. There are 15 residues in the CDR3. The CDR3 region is CSARDVGESILALHF. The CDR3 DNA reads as TGCAGTGCTAGAGATGTCGGGGAATCTATTCTGGCCCTCCACTTT.

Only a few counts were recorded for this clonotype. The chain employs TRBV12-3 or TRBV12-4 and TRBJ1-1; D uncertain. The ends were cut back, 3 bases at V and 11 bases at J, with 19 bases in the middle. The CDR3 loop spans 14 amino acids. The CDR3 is CASSFWASPGGAFF. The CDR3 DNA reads TGTGCCAGCAGTTTTTGGGCCTCCCCCGGTGGGGCTTTCTTT.